Below, one T cell receptor beta chain is given with its context. There were only Caucasian adults among the donors, and all lived in Nashville, Tennessee. The data were taken from a study of shared clonotypes between healthy human individuals. V lost 1 base to trimming and J lost 4 bases; unmatched junction nucleotides: 4. The CDR3 totals 13 residues. CDR1 and CDR2 (germline): GTSNPN, SVGIG (reference sequence). Samples underwent the assay at deep level. Sequenced by immunoSEQ multiplex PCR; TCRdb stores in-frame clones only, minus some. The sample includes roughly 2.5 million clones, around 90% of them seen just once.

The chain is built from TRBV30 and TRBJ2-7, with TRBD1 matching 7 bases. The sequenced sample was naive CD4+ T cells sorted from blood. Indicated subset: CD45RA+ positively selected. The TCR was taken from a man between 18 and 29 years old in good health. CDR3 sequence reads: CAWSGQGLYEQYF. CDR3 DNA sequence: TGTGCCTGGAGTGGACAGGGCTTGTACGAGCAGTACTTC.